The clone carrying this T cell receptor beta chain was detected once. The data were taken from a study of blood T cell repertoires in COVID-19. Study information: Samples taken during acute and convalescent COVID-19 were collected in the United States, Italy and Spain. The analysed material was cDNA or gDNA that came from T cells, B-cell-depleted T cells, or PBMCs.

The CDR3 runs 14 residues. The trim removed 6 bases at V and 3 bases at J, leaving 5 bases unmatched. Germline V CDR1 and CDR2: ENHRY, SYGVKD. Seattle patients were enrolled during active infection and followed longitudinally. Per the study methods: How many nucleated cells were present was estimated from reference gene primer amplification. The data were produced by immunoSEQ multiplex PCR, yet TCRdb's version contains in-frame clones alone and is incomplete. That table is the source of V, J and clone size, and D and trimming were worked out from the DNA. The sample holds around 270,000 clones, around 90% seen once.

V and J are TRBV10-3 and TRBJ2-3, with 8 bases fitting TRBD2. Sample: peripheral blood. This TCR was recovered from a woman aged 60 to 75 with COVID-19, enrolled during active disease. CDR3 DNA: TGTGCCATCAGCAGGAGCGGGGGTACAGATACGCAGTATTTT. Its translation: CAISRSGGTDTQYF.